A selection of T cell receptor beta chains follows, all from one sample in a study of blood T cells in healthy people across ages. Using its own MiXCR run on the 5' RACE reads, TCRdb lists one record per CDR3 protein. There are more than 900,000 distinct CDR3 sequences in the sample; almost 30% occur only once, and 10% to 13% lies in the top ten. The same sample was also studied in work on T cells of mothers and their children.

The material sequenced was blood. The origin of the receptors is a woman aged 40 to 50 in good health. The conserved cysteine and the conserved F or W are not part of the CDR3 here. The order of the fields is V gene, J gene, CDR3 protein.

TRBV20-1,TRBJ2-5,SASMSMGTTKTTQY
TRBV20-1,TRBJ1-5,SAKDSNQPQH
TRBV29-1,TRBJ1-5,SVEGGQPQH
TRBV25-1,TRBJ2-5,ASSEFAGAQETQY
TRBV5-1,TRBJ1-2,VSSRDGTGGYT
TRBV7-9,TRBJ1-2,ASSLAHSSDYGYT
TRBV21-1,TRBJ2-7,ASSKTPSGQGPYEQY
TRBV9,TRBJ1-1,ASSVVGSPEAF
TRBV27,TRBJ2-3,ASSPLLGVSTDTQY
TRBV11-1,TRBJ2-6,ASSGKTARFGGNVLT
TRBV20-1,TRBJ2-4,SANTGEQY
TRBV6-6,-,ARSLRLAGGPYNEQY
TRBV12-3/TRBV12-4,TRBJ1-1,ASSLGFRTLNTEAF
TRBV5-1,TRBJ1-5,ASRPGVNQPQH
TRBV28,TRBJ1-1,ASRGGQMTFKAF
TRBV27,TRBJ2-7,ASSSTGYNYEQY
TRBV6-1,TRBJ2-3,ALDPGETSTDTQY
TRBV20-1,TRBJ2-3,SARGGTSGGLDTQY
TRBV30,TRBJ2-7,AWNEGRAAYEQY
TRBV20-1,TRBJ2-3,SASTQLDTQY
TRBV20-1,TRBJ2-1,SARDLTTTSYNEQF
TRBV5-1,-,ASSPTPGQAYEQY
TRBV28,TRBJ2-7,ASSWISDRLSSYEQY
TRBV5-6,TRBJ1-1,ASSSGGLGQAEAF
TRBV11-2,TRBJ2-6,ASSSSNSGANVLT
TRBV19,TRBJ2-3,ASRTPATDTQY
TRBV28,TRBJ1-3,ASSPGLISSGNTIY
TRBV18,TRBJ1-2,ASSSRTVTQLGYT
TRBV3-1,TRBJ2-1,ASSQGGGISSYNEQF
TRBV27,TRBJ2-1,ASSLAGAQGEQF
TRBV3-1,TRBJ2-7,AGSQGQHISYEQY
TRBV4-2,TRBJ1-5,ASSQEGLGNQPQH
TRBV12-3/TRBV12-4,TRBJ1-1,ASRPMDTEAF
TRBV29-1,TRBJ1-1,SVEARGQVKTEAF
TRBV4-2,-,ASSQEGLGVGIQY
TRBV5-1,TRBJ2-7,ASSTTIGGSYEQY
TRBV14,TRBJ2-3,VSSQTDTQY
TRBV6-5,TRBJ2-7,ASSHGAGYEQY
TRBV4-1,TRBJ2-1,ASSWDRSSYNVQF
TRBV20-1,TRBJ1-5,SARARDTNQPQH
TRBV20-1,TRBJ2-1,SARDSGGSNEQF
TRBV7-6,TRBJ2-5,ASSTRETQY
TRBV6-2/TRBV6-3,TRBJ1-1,ASRPNRGRTEAF
TRBV20-1,TRBJ2-1,SASFPRGPYNEQF
TRBV12-3/TRBV12-4,TRBJ2-3,ASSRTRPSTDTQY
TRBV6-1,TRBJ1-2,ASSEALLDGYT
TRBV7-6,TRBJ1-2,ASSLGRGREKTYGYT
TRBV6-5,TRBJ2-6,ATSDRPSSGANVLT
TRBV21-1,TRBJ1-1,AGSNGGVMNTEAF
TRBV4-2,TRBJ2-1,ASSQDVGGSEQF
TRBV30,TRBJ1-4,AWSAFTTNDKLF
TRBV7-9,TRBJ2-1,ASSLSGGLLNEQF
TRBV7-9,TRBJ1-1,ASSSKTGDTEAF
TRBV10-3,TRBJ1-1,AISEMATGIEAF
TRBV5-1,TRBJ2-1,ASSLATSDNEQF
TRBV20-1,TRBJ2-5,SARDVAGVYNEQY
TRBV12-3/TRBV12-4,TRBJ2-1,ASSFLAGGGEQF
TRBV12-3/TRBV12-4,TRBJ1-5,ASSLSDSNQPQH